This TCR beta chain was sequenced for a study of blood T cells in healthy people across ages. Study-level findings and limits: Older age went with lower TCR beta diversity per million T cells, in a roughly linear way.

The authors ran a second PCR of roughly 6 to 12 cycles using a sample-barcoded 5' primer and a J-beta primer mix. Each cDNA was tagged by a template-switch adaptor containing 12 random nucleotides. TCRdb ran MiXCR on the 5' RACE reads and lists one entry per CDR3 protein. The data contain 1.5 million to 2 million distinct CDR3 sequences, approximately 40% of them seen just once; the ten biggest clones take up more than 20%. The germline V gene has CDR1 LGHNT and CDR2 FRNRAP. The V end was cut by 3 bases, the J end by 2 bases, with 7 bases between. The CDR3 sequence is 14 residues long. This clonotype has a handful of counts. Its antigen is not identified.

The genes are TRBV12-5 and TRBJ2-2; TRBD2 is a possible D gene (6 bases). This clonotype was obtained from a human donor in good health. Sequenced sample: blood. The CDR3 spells CASGFGTNTGELFF. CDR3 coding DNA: TGTGCTAGTGGTTTCGGGACTAACACCGGGGAGCTGTTTTTT.